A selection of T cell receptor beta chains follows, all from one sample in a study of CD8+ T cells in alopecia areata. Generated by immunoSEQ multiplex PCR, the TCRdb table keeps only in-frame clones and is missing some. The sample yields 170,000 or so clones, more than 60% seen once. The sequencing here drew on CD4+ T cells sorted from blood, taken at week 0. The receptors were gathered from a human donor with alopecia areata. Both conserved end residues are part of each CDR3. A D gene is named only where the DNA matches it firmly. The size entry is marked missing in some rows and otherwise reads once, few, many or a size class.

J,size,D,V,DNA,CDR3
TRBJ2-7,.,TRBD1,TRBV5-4,TGTGCCAGCAGCTTACAGGGGTACGAGCAGTACTTC,CASSLQGYEQYF
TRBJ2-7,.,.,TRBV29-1,TGCAGCGTTGCCCCGAGGGTGTCCTACGAGCTGTACTTC,CSVAPRVSYELYF
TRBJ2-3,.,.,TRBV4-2,TGTGCCAGCAGCCAAGGCGGGGGCTATGGAGATACGCAGTATTTT,CASSQGGGYGDTQYF
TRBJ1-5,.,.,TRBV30,TGTGCCTGGAGTCGCGGACAGAATAGCAATCAGCCCCAGCATTTT,CAWSRGQNSNQPQHF
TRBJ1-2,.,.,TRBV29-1,TGCAGCGTTGATGCTGGGTGGGGCTACACCTTC,CSVDAGWGYTF
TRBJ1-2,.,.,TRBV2,TGTGCCAGCAGTGGACTGTTCCAAACCTATGGCTACACCTTC,CASSGLFQTYGYTF
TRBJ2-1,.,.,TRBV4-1,TGCGCCAGCAGCCAAGTGGGGGGGGCTACCTACAATGAGCAGTTCTTC,CASSQVGGATYNEQFF
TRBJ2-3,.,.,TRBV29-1,TGCAGCGCTGAGGAGGGAACAGATACGCAGTATTTT,CSAEEGTDTQYF
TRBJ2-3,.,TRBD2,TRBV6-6,TGTGCCAGCAGTGGGCCTCTGGTGGGACTAAGTAATACGCAGTATTTT,CASSGPLVGLSNTQYF
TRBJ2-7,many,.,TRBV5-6,TGTGCCAGCTCTTACCCGGCGGACTACGAGCAGTACTTC,CASSYPADYEQYF
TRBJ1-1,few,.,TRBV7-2,TGTGCCAGCAGCTTAGCTGCAGGGCGTAACACTGAAGCTTTCTTT,CASSLAAGRNTEAFF
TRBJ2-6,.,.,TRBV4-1,TGCGCCAGCAGCCAAGGTCCCGCCTCTGGGGCCAACGTCCTGACTTTC,CASSQGPASGANVLTF
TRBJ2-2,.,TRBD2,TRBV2,TGTGCCAGCAGACTAGCGCCCAACACCGGGGAGCTGTTTTTT,CASRLAPNTGELFF
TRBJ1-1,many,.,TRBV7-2,TGTGCCAGCAGCTTCTTCCCTCGGGGTCGCACTGAAGCTTTCTTT,CASSFFPRGRTEAFF
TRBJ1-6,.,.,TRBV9,TGTGCCAGCAGCGTCGGGGGAAGCTCCTATAATTCACCCCTCCACTTT,CASSVGGSSYNSPLHF
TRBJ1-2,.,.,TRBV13,TGTGCCAGCAGTTCGCGGGGGGGCTACACCTTC,CASSSRGGYTF
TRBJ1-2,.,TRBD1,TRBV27,TGTGCCAGCAGTCTCCAAGTCGGGACAGGGGGCACAGGGGGCTACACCTTC,CASSLQVGTGGTGGYTF
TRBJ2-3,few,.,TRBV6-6,TGTGCCAGTAGAGGATGGGGGACAGATACGCAGTATTTT,CASRGWGTDTQYF
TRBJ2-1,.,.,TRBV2,TGTGCCAGCAAGGGGCTCTACAATGAGCAGTTCTTC,CASKGLYNEQFF
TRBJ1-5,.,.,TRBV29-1,TGCAGCGTTGAGTTTAAACGGGGACAGCCCCAGCATTTT,CSVEFKRGQPQHF
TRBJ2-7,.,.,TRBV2,TGTGCCAGCAGGGGGGACGGAGAGCAGTACTTC,CASRGDGEQYF
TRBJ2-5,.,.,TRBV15,TGTGCCACCCTCCTTTACGGATCTGGAGAGACCCAGTACTTC,CATLLYGSGETQYF
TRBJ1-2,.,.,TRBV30,TGTGCCTGGAGTGCGACAAGCTATGGCTACACCTTC,CAWSATSYGYTF